This T cell receptor beta chain is from a study of T cell responses to AZD1222 COVID-19 vaccine. A word on this clone: What it recognizes is unknown.

The germline gives CDR1 SGHTA, CDR2 FQGTGA. The V segment lost 1 base and the J segment 4 bases; nucleotides outside the gene matches: 3. This CDR3 is 15 amino acids long. Broader study findings: Across spike, vaccine-associated CD4 TCRs were found, dominant at 160-218 and 743-854. Targets within unmutated variant regions were reportedly found for nearly half of spike-specific TCRs.

Repertoires were generated with immunoSEQ multiplex PCR, while TCRdb's copy carries only in-frame clones and drops some. Counted here are roughly 120,000 clones, 80% to 85% occurring once; the ten biggest clones make up roughly 9.9%. The source material was peripheral blood, sampled on day 0 of AZD1222 vaccination. V gene TRBV7-3 combines with J gene TRBJ2-2, with 7 bases matching TRBD2. The TCR originated in an adult in good health. This CDR3 is CASSLMGGSTGELFF. DNA for the CDR3: TGTGCCAGCAGCTTAATGGGCGGGAGCACCGGGGAGCTGTTTTTT. Using reference TRBV7-3 and TRBJ2-2 for the parts outside the CDR3, the full variable domain is GAGVSQTPSNKVTEKGKYVELRCDPISGHTALYWYRQSLGQGPEFLIYFQGTGAADDSGLPNDRFFAVRPEGSVSTLKIQRTERGDSAVYLCASSLMGGSTGELFFGEGSRLTVL.